The 21 T cell receptor beta chains below all came from one sample that was sequenced in a study of shared clonotypes between healthy human individuals. Using immunoSEQ multiplex PCR, the repertoire was profiled, and TCRdb retains in-frame clones only, with some absent. The data hold under 750,000 clones, with approximately 77% observed a single time. The source material was memory CD4+ T cells sorted from blood. Subset here: CD45RA-negative fraction. These receptor sequences come from a woman in her 30s in good health.

This clone was seen a handful of times. The rearrangement uses TRBV5-1 and TRBJ2-7, with 9 bases matching TRBD1. CDR1 is SGHRS and CDR2 is YFSETQ in the germline V gene. Trimming took 4 bases from V and 3 from J; bases not matched to a gene: 8. CDR3 length: 15 residues. In nucleotides, the CDR3 is TGCGCCAGCAGCCTAGCCGGGACAGGGAACTACGAGCAGTACTTC. Translating gives CASSLAGTGNYEQYF.

The rearrangement joins TRBV9 to TRBJ2-2, with D uncertain. This CDR3 comprises 14 residues. Germline-derived CDR1 and CDR2 are SGDLS and YYNGEE. The V end was cut by 1 base, the J end by 7 bases, with 11 bases between. CDR3 nucleotide sequence: TGTGCCAGCAGCGTAAAGCAGTTGGGCGGGGAGCTGTTTTTT. Its translation is CASSVKQLGGELFF. The full variable domain, with the rest looked up from reference TRBV9 and TRBJ2-2, is DSGVTQTPKHLITATGQRVTLRCSPRSGDLSVYWYQQSLDQGLQFLIQYYNGEERAKGNILERFSAQQFPDLHSELNLSSLELGDSALYFCASSVKQLGGELFFGEGSRLTVL.

DNA of the CDR3: TGTGCCAGCAGCCAAGAGGCGGTTACAACTAATGAAAAACTGTTTTTT. Amino acids: CASSQEAVTTNEKLFF. The chain joins TRBV4-2 to TRBJ1-4, with D hard to call. The CDR3 runs 16 residues. Germline CDR1 is LGHNA and CDR2 is YNFKEQ. Trimming shortened V by 0 bases and J by 0 bases, and 8 bases separated the two germline ends.

This clone has only a few counts. The CDR3 region is CASSGRQGTEQYF. CDR3 DNA sequence: TGTGCCAGTAGTGGCAGACAGGGTACCGAGCAGTACTTC. V and J are TRBV19 and TRBJ2-7, with 7 bases that match TRBD1. Losses at the gene ends were 5 bases for V and 6 bases for J; bases not matched to a gene: 7. The CDR3 totals 13 residues. Germline CDR1 and CDR2: LNHDA and SQIVND (reference sequence).

The J gene is TRBJ1-5, the V gene TRBV6-1; 8 nucleotides line up with TRBD1. CDR1 and CDR2 from the germline V gene are MNHNS and SASEGT. The CDR3 is 14 residues long. V dropped 3 bases and J dropped 6; count of bases not matched to a gene: 4. CDR3 in DNA: TGTGCCAGCAGTGAGCAGGGGGCGAGTCAGCCCCAGCATTTT. It is translated as CASSEQGASQPQHF.

This clone has only a few counts. The same CDR3 can be traced to other DNA sequences in this sample. J is TRBJ1-1 and V is TRBV7-8; D may be TRBD1 (6 bases). Germline CDR1 reads SGHVS; CDR2 reads FQNEAQ. This CDR3 has 13 residues. V gave up 5 bases and J gave up 1 base, with 8 bases separating them. The CDR3 region has the DNA TGTGCCAGCAGCCAAGGGGGGAACACTGAAGCTTTCTTT. Translating gives CASSQGGNTEAFF.

The sample holds a few counts of this clone. The same CDR3 can be traced to other DNA sequences in this sample. The rearrangement joins TRBV5-1 to TRBJ2-5; 9 nucleotides line up with TRBD1. This CDR3 has 13 residues. CDR1 and CDR2 (germline): SGHRS, YFSETQ. The junction had 1 base not matched to a gene; V was cut back by 2 bases and J by 5 bases. CDR3 loop: CASSFGQGETQYF. The CDR3 DNA sequence: TGCGCCAGCAGCTTTGGACAGGGGGAGACCCAGTACTTC.

This rearrangement joins TRBV7-3 to TRBJ2-2, with TRBD2 as a possible D gene (7 bases). Trimming stripped 2 bases from V and 6 bases from J, with 22 bases between. The CDR3 has 18 amino acids. CDR1 is SGHTA and CDR2 is FQGTGA in the germline V gene. The CDR3 nucleotides are TGTGCCAGCAGCTTAGAGGGGCCACAGGGAGGGTATCCCGGGGAGCTGTTTTTT. Translating gives CASSLEGPQGGYPGELFF.

The chain links TRBV25-1 to TRBJ2-7; TRBD1 agrees at 7 bases. The V and J ends lost 3 bases and 0 bases, in that order; junction bases with no gene match: 5. Germline V gene lookup returns CDR1 MGHDK and CDR2 SYGVNS. This CDR3 is built from 15 residues. CDR3 DNA: TGTGCCAGCAGTGATGCACAGGGGAGCTCCTACGAGCAGTACTTC. Protein: CASSDAQGSSYEQYF.

This clone has only one observation. The CDR3: CASSSQAYNEQFF. The CDR3 bases are TGTGCCAGCAGTTCCCAGGCCTACAATGAGCAGTTCTTC. V gene TRBV27 combines with J gene TRBJ2-1, with no clear D. V shed 4 bases and J shed 2 bases, with 6 bases lying between them. The germline CDR1 and CDR2 sequences are MNHEY and SMNVEV (reference sequence). The CDR3 extends over 13 amino acids.

The chain employs TRBV28 and TRBJ1-1; no clear D gene. CDR3 length: 11 amino acids. Germline V gene lookup returns CDR1 MDHEN and CDR2 SYDVKM. Trimming took 6 bases from V and 5 from J, leaving 7 bases between them. The chain's CDR3 is CASRGWTEAFF. Here the CDR3 DNA reads TGTGCCAGCAGGGGGTGGACTGAAGCTTTCTTT.

In its sample, this clone was seen a few times. The J gene is TRBJ2-5, the V gene TRBV7-9, with D perhaps given as TRBD1 or TRBD2 (5 bases each). The J call is uncertain, as TRBJ2-7 better fits the DNA end. This CDR3 comprises 13 residues. Germline values: CDR1 SEHNR, CDR2 FQNEAQ (reference sequence). The CDR3 protein is CASSLRRGDEQYF. For the CDR3, the DNA is TGTGCCAGCAGCTTGAGGAGAGGGGACGAGCAGTACTTC.

The rearrangement links TRBV28 to TRBJ1-4, with TRBD1 as a possible D gene (6 bases). CDR1 is MDHEN, CDR2 SYDVKM, per germline. The V and J ends lost 6 bases and 0 bases respectively, with 11 bases between them. This CDR3 is 15 amino acids long. Here the CDR3 DNA reads TGTGCCAGCAGAAGGGACATTACAACTAATGAAAAACTGTTTTTT. As protein: CASRRDITTNEKLFF. Looking up the rest from reference TRBV28 and TRBJ1-4 gives the full variable domain: DVKVTQSSRYLVKRTGEKVFLECVQDMDHENMFWYRQDPGLGLRLIYFSYDVKMKEKGDIPEGYSVSREKKERFSLILESASTNQTSMYLCASRRDITTNEKLFFGSGTQLSVL.

The genes are TRBV30 and TRBJ2-5, with a weak D call TRBD2 (6 bases). Germline CDR1 reads GTSNPN; CDR2 reads SVGIG (reference sequence). Trimming took off 0 bases at V and 7 bases at J, with 18 bases between the two ends. The CDR3 totals 15 residues. The CDR3 coding sequence is TGTGCCTGGAGTGTACAAACTAGCTGGGGCGGGACCCAGTACTTC. It specifies CAWSVQTSWGGTQYF.

Regarding this clone: This CDR3 is also generated by other DNA sequences in the sample. V gene TRBV28 combines with J gene TRBJ1-1; D remains ambiguous. The CDR3 loop spans 14 amino acids. CDR1 and CDR2 (germline): MDHEN, SYDVKM. V lost 5 bases and J 3 bases, leaving 13 bases between the germline ends. The CDR3: CASSPPTRDTEAFF. The CDR3 DNA reads as TGTGCCAGCAGTCCGCCGACGCGGGACACTGAAGCTTTCTTT.

The V and J genes are TRBV28 and TRBJ1-5; D is undetermined. CDR3 size: 13 residues. V lost 2 bases and J lost 4, with 6 bases in between. Germline-derived CDR1 and CDR2 are MDHEN and SYDVKM. CDR3 amino acids: CASSLVRNQPQHF. DNA of the CDR3: TGTGCCAGCAGTTTAGTTAGAAATCAGCCCCAGCATTTT.

This clone came up a few times. The chain has TRBV5-1 and TRBJ2-7, with D tentatively TRBD1 (6 bases). The germline V gene encodes CDR1 SGHRS and CDR2 YFSETQ. V was cut by 4 bases and J by 5 bases, with 19 bases left in between. The CDR3 totals 15 residues. This CDR3 is CASSPGLKPGDEQYF. CDR3 coding DNA: TGCGCCAGCAGCCCAGGACTCAAACCAGGGGACGAGCAGTACTTC.

The rearrangement joins TRBV27 to TRBJ2-1; unclear D gene. The V gene lost 4 bases and the J gene lost 9 bases, with 10 bases spanning the gap. Germline loops: CDR1 MNHEY, CDR2 SMNVEV (reference sequence). There are 12 residues in the CDR3. The CDR3 region has the DNA TGTGCCAGCAGTTCCTTCACCGGTGAGCAGTTCTTC. It translates to CASSSFTGEQFF.

This clone has only one observation. V and J are TRBV20-1 and TRBJ1-2, with D tentatively TRBD1 (6 bases). The CDR3 runs 11 residues. V was clipped by 5 bases and J by 6 bases, with 10 bases between them. Germline V CDR1 and CDR2: DFQATT, SNEGSKA (reference sequence). CDR3 sequence: CSAYGQNGYTF. The CDR3 DNA reads as TGCAGTGCTTACGGACAGAATGGCTACACCTTC.

This rearrangement joins TRBV18 to TRBJ1-4; D is unclear. This CDR3 comprises 14 residues. Germline values: CDR1 KGHSH, CDR2 LQKENI. V was trimmed by 3 bases and J by 4 bases, leaving 9 bases between them. CDR3 in DNA: TGTGCCAGCTCACCCGTCAGCCTTAATGAAAAACTGTTTTTT. This gives the protein CASSPVSLNEKLFF.

The chain employs TRBV7-9 and TRBJ1-5; 8 bases are shared with TRBD1. The CDR3 has 15 residues. Germline trimming cut 5 bases from V and 1 base from J; bases unmatched to any gene: 4. Looked up from germline, CDR1 is SEHNR and CDR2 is FQNEAQ (reference sequence). CDR3 sequence reads: CASSITGGSNQPQHF. CDR3 nucleotides: TGTGCCAGCAGCATTACAGGGGGAAGCAATCAGCCCCAGCATTTT.